Below are 24 T cell receptor beta chains sequenced from a single sample in a study of T-cell reconstitution after alpha-beta-depleted transplantation in children. It was with unique molecular identifiers that the TCRbeta library was prepared. TCRdb fed the PCR reads into MiXCR, producing one record per CDR3 protein. The repertoire consists of about 540,000 distinct CDR3 sequences, with over 25% occurring once and the leading ten covering 35% to 40%. The sequences come from PBMCs, collected before TCRalphabeta/CD19-depleted stem cell transplant. These receptors all stem from a boy younger than two with Wiskott-Aldrich syndrome, due to receive a stem cell transplant.

This chain connects TRBV29-1 to TRBJ2-1; TRBD2 agrees at 12 bases. Germline V gene lookup returns CDR1 SQVTM and CDR2 ANQGSEA. V trimming: 5 bases; J trimming: 6 bases; junction bases outside the gene matches: 11. The CDR3 runs to 16 residues. The CDR3 spells CSVFTKGLAGINEQFF. CDR3 sequence (DNA): TGCAGCGTTTTTACGAAAGGACTAGCGGGAATCAATGAGCAGTTCTTC.

V gene TRBV5-1 combines with J gene TRBJ2-3; 7 bases are a match to TRBD2. Germline values: CDR1 SGHRS, CDR2 YFSETQ. This CDR3 is built from 16 residues. With 4 bases clipped from V and 2 bases from J, the junction kept 10 bases outside the gene matches. CDR3 bases: TGCGCCAGCAGCAGGAATGCGGGAGAGATCACAGATACGCAGTATTTT. Its protein is CASSRNAGEITDTQYF.

This chain joins TRBV6-1 and TRBJ2-7; TRBD2 matches at 7 bases. The ends lost 7 bases at V and 0 bases at J; junction bases unmatched: 12. Per germline, CDR1 MNHNS and CDR2 SASEGT. The CDR3 has 16 amino acids. CDR3 nucleotide sequence: TGTGCCAGCATCAACCAAGGGCGGGGGAGCTCCTACGAGCAGTACTTC. Translating it yields CASINQGRGSSYEQYF.

V is TRBV25-1 and J is TRBJ2-7, with 10 bases lining up with TRBD2. V shed 2 bases and J 6 bases; nucleotides not matched to a gene: 7. CDR1 and CDR2 from the germline V gene are MGHDK and SYGVNS. The CDR3 sequence is 15 residues long. The CDR3 sequence is CASSEVASGRREQYF. As DNA, the CDR3 is TGTGCCAGCAGTGAAGTGGCTAGCGGGAGACGCGAGCAGTACTTC.

The chain recombines TRBV9 with TRBJ2-1, with unresolved D. CDR3 length: 13 amino acids. Germline V gives CDR1 SGDLS, CDR2 YYNGEE. V was pared by 4 bases and J by 4 bases, with 9 bases between. The CDR3 reads CASSPQDYNEQFF. CDR3 coding DNA: TGTGCCAGCAGCCCACAAGATTACAATGAGCAGTTCTTC.

This chain links TRBV5-1 with TRBJ2-3; D possibly corresponds to TRBD1 (5 bases). Trimming left V 1 base short and J 1 base short, with 10 bases between. Germline V gene sequence: CDR1 SGHRS, CDR2 YFSETQ. This CDR3 region has 15 residues. The CDR3 bases are TGCGCCAGCAGCTTGTCATCCAGGGGCACAGATACGCAGTATTTT. Residues: CASSLSSRGTDTQYF.

V and J are TRBV4-1 and TRBJ2-7; TRBD2 matches at 7 bases. V lost 7 bases and J lost 5; bases outside the gene matches: 17. Germline assignment: CDR1 MGHRA and CDR2 YSYEKL. The CDR3 has 16 residues. The CDR3 DNA reads as TGCGCCAGCATTGGGGGGGGAGCTCTTATCTGGGACGAGCAGTACTTC. Residues: CASIGGGALIWDEQYF.

This clonotype was detected only a few times. This rearrangement joins TRBV5-1 to TRBJ2-1, with 8 bases lining up with TRBD2. Germline V gives CDR1 SGHRS, CDR2 YFSETQ. Trimming cost V 4 bases and J 10 bases; bases outside gene matches: 10. The CDR3 extends over 14 amino acids. The CDR3 DNA follows: TGCGCCAGCAGCCTAGAGACTAGCGTTTGGGAGCAGTTCTTC. Residues: CASSLETSVWEQFF.

The chain is built from TRBV28 and TRBJ2-1; 12 bases fit TRBD2. Germline V lookup: CDR1 MDHEN, CDR2 SYDVKM. The CDR3 is made up of 21 amino acids. The V gene end was trimmed by 5 bases and the J gene end by 0 bases; junction bases not matched to a gene: 17. CDR3 amino acids: CASSTPWTSGNHISSYNEQFF. The CDR3 nucleotides read TGTGCCAGCAGTACCCCATGGACTAGCGGGAACCACATAAGCTCCTACAATGAGCAGTTCTTC. Supplemented by reference TRBV28 and TRBJ2-1, the full variable domain reads DVKVTQSSRYLVKRTGEKVFLECVQDMDHENMFWYRQDPGLGLRLIYFSYDVKMKEKGDIPEGYSVSREKKERFSLILESASTNQTSMYLCASSTPWTSGNHISSYNEQFFGPGTRLTVL.

This clonotype appeared a few times. The gene calls are TRBV15 and TRBJ2-1; TRBD2 matches at 8 bases. The germline V gene encodes CDR1 LNHNV and CDR2 YYDKDF (reference sequence). V was clipped by 7 bases and J by 5 bases; unmatched bases: 4. CDR3 length equals 13 residues. The CDR3 spells CATTAGGDNEQFF. The DNA of the CDR3 is TGTGCCACCACTGCGGGGGGTGACAATGAGCAGTTCTTC.

V and J are TRBV7-2 and TRBJ2-2; the match to TRBD2 covers 11 bases. CDR1 and CDR2 from the germline V gene are SGHTA and FQGNSA. The CDR3 is made up of 16 amino acids. V was clipped by 5 bases and J by 0 bases; unmatched bases: 2. Written as DNA, the CDR3 is TGTGCCAGCAGCGCACTAGCGGGGGCGAACACCGGGGAGCTGTTTTTT. Its protein is CASSALAGANTGELFF.

The chain uses TRBV5-1 and TRBJ2-5; 7 nucleotides match TRBD1. Per the germline V gene, CDR1 is SGHRS and CDR2 is YFSETQ. V shed 1 base and J 1 base; nucleotides not matched to a gene: 4. This CDR3 contains 15 residues. Here the CDR3 reads CASSLYRGVQETQYF. The CDR3 region has the DNA TGCGCCAGCAGCTTGTACAGGGGCGTCCAAGAGACCCAGTACTTC.

This chain connects TRBV29-1 to TRBJ2-3; a weak D match, TRBD1 (5 bases). V lost 5 bases and J 6 bases, leaving 15 bases between the germline ends. Germline V lookup: CDR1 SQVTM, CDR2 ANQGSEA. CDR3 length: 13 amino acids. DNA of the CDR3: TGCAGCGTTAGACAGCCTCGCGCGGATACGCAGTATTTT. Encoded protein: CSVRQPRADTQYF.

This clonotype was seen more than once but under ten times. The chain uses TRBV5-1 and TRBJ2-1; D not resolved. This CDR3 contains 16 residues. The germline CDR1 and CDR2 sequences are SGHRS and YFSETQ. V was trimmed by 0 bases and J by 2 bases, leaving 12 bases between them. The CDR3 DNA reads TGCGCCAGCAGCTTGGACCCGTCTCTGGCCTACAATGAGCAGTTCTTC. This codes for CASSLDPSLAYNEQFF.

Here the CDR3 DNA reads TGTGCCAGCAGCTCCTACAGTGGTTCCTACAATGAGCAGTTCTTC. Its protein is CASSSYSGSYNEQFF. The chain links TRBV7-2 to TRBJ2-1; D unresolved. The CDR3 extends over 15 amino acids. V was shortened by 4 bases and J by 1 base, with 11 bases between the two germline ends. CDR1 and CDR2 (germline): SGHTA, FQGNSA.

This clonotype was seen more than once but under ten times. This chain joins TRBV5-1 and TRBJ1-1; TRBD1 matches 9 bases. V shed 1 base and J 1 base; nucleotides not matched to a gene: 8. CDR1 is SGHRS and CDR2 is YFSETQ in the germline V gene. The CDR3 consists of 17 residues. The CDR3 DNA reads TGCGCCAGCAGCTTGCTGGGACAGGGAGTCACGAACACTGAAGCTTTCTTT. This codes for CASSLLGQGVTNTEAFF. The full variable domain, rest sourced from reference TRBV5-1 and TRBJ1-1, is KAGVTQTPRYLIKTRGQQVTLSCSPISGHRSVSWYQQTPGQGLQFLFEYFSETQRNKGNFPGRFSGRQFSNSRSEMNVSTLELGDSALYLCASSLLGQGVTNTEAFFGQGTRLTVV.

The rearrangement uses TRBV5-1 and TRBJ1-2; D gene ambiguous. V was shortened by 0 bases and J by 5 bases, with 8 bases between the two germline ends. The CDR3 has 13 residues. CDR1 SGHRS and CDR2 YFSETQ come from the germline V gene. The CDR3 DNA follows: TGCGCCAGCAGCTTGGGCAGACCGTATGGCTACACCTTC. Its translation is CASSLGRPYGYTF.

This clonotype was counted between two and nine times. This rearrangement joins TRBV4-1 to TRBJ2-7; D is unclear. Per the germline V gene, CDR1 is MGHRA and CDR2 is YSYEKL. The V gene lost 1 base and the J gene lost 1 base, with 8 bases spanning the gap. CDR3 length: 14 amino acids. The CDR3 loop is CASSQGGGSYEQYF. DNA for the CDR3: TGCGCCAGCAGCCAAGGGGGTGGGTCCTACGAGCAGTACTTC.

This clonotype has more than one count but fewer than ten. The rearrangement uses TRBV19 and TRBJ2-1; no clear D. CDR3 size: 13 residues. The germline V and J ends were trimmed by 3 bases and 9 bases, with 12 bases remaining between them. Germline V gene data show CDR1 as LNHDA and CDR2 as SQIVND (reference sequence). This CDR3 reads CASSISSLAEQFF. The CDR3 DNA reads TGTGCCAGTAGTATCTCTAGTTTGGCTGAGCAGTTCTTC.

A few counts support this clonotype. The V call is TRBV5-1, the J call TRBJ1-1; no clear D. Germline V gene data show CDR1 as SGHRS and CDR2 as YFSETQ. Trimming took off 2 bases at V and 8 bases at J, with 13 bases between the two ends. This CDR3 comprises 13 residues. CDR3 protein: CASSFVGVPEAFF. CDR3 nucleotides: TGCGCCAGCAGCTTTGTCGGGGTCCCCGAAGCTTTCTTT. The whole variable domain, filled in from reference TRBV5-1 and TRBJ1-1, reads KAGVTQTPRYLIKTRGQQVTLSCSPISGHRSVSWYQQTPGQGLQFLFEYFSETQRNKGNFPGRFSGRQFSNSRSEMNVSTLELGDSALYLCASSFVGVPEAFFGQGTRLTVV.

V usage is TRBV21-1 and J usage is TRBJ2-7; the table's D call, TRBD1, was not checked against the DNA. TRBV21-1 is shown as a pseudogene. This CDR3 spans 15 amino acids. The CDR3 reads CASSKGETGRDEQYF. DNA for the CDR3: TGTGCCAGCAGCAAAGGGGAGACAGGGAGAGACGAGCAGTACTTC.

This chain links TRBV28 with TRBJ2-7; D uncertain. V was cut by 4 bases and J by 4 bases, with 20 bases left in between. The germline V gene encodes CDR1 MDHEN and CDR2 SYDVKM. CDR3 length: 16 residues. CDR3 in DNA: TGTGCCAGCAGTTCCCTGACCCTTTCCACACCTTACGAGCAGTACTTC. Amino acids: CASSSLTLSTPYEQYF.

This clonotype was recorded a few times. The CDR3: CASSLGTLNTGELFF. CDR3 in DNA: TGTGCCAGCAGCTTAGGGACACTGAACACCGGGGAGCTGTTTTTT. This chain joins TRBV28 and TRBJ2-2; tentative D call: TRBD1 (6 bases). Trimming pared 6 bases from V and 1 base from J, leaving 12 bases between. The CDR3 is made up of 15 amino acids. Germline V gene lookup returns CDR1 MDHEN and CDR2 SYDVKM.

The chain uses TRBV20-1 and TRBJ2-5; TRBD2 matches at 10 bases. The germline V gene has CDR1 DFQATT and CDR2 SNEGSKA (reference sequence). V shed 3 bases, J shed 4 bases, and the junction held 14 bases outside the gene matches. The CDR3 runs 17 residues. CDR3 nucleotides: TGCAGTGCTAGTGTAGTGGCTAGCGGGAGTTGGGGAGAGACCCAGTACTTC. This sequence encodes CSASVVASGSWGETQYF.